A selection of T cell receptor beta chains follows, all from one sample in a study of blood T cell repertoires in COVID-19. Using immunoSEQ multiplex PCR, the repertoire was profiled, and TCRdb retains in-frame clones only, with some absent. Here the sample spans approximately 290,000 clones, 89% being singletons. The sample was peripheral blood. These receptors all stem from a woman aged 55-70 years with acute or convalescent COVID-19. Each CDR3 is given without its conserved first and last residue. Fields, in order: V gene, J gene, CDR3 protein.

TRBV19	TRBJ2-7	ASSLRPGAYEQY
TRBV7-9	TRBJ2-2	ASSQGVNTGELF
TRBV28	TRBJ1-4	ASSLFQDRSNEKLF
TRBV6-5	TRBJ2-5	ASLWGVGRQETQY
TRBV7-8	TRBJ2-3	ASSILDGGASTDTQY
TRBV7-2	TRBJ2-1	ASSEAGAGEQF
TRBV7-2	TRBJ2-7	ASSLEDSYEQY
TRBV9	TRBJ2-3	ASSVAGTSTDTQY
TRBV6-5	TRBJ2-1	ASSGTGYNEQF
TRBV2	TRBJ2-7	ASSERSYEQY
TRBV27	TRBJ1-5	ASSWGVSQPQH
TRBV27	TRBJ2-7	ASTDPGHYEQY
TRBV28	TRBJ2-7	AAGRYRSYEQY
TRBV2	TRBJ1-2	ASKPDRARGYT
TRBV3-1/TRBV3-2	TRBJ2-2	ASSPGQGRLF
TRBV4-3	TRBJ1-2	ASSQLGKGVGYGYT
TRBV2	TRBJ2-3	ASSEGGRTIHTQY
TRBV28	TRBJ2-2	ASTRGGANTGELF
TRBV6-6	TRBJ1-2	ASRRTGDYGYT
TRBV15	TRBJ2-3	ATSRGGLAGTSTDTQY
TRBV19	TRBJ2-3	ASSIQRAEDTQY
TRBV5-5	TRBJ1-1	ASSLAGTF
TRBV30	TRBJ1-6	AWSVLNTYNSPLH
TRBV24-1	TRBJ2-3	ATSLAGGPRPDTQY
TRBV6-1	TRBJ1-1	ASSEHHKNTEAF
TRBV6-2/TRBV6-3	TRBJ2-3	ASSLRIPGTSGSTDTQY
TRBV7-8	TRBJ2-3	ASSLTGGPSDTQY
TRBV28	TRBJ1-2	ASSPSGTAYGYT
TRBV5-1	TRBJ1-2	ASSLAGTAGYGYT
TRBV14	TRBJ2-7	ASSQGTSLAPYEQY
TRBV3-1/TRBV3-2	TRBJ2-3	ASRSLAGDTQY
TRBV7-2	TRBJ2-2	ASNGGLAGTGELF
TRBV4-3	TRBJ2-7	ASSQRTAEFYEQY
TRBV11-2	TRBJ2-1	ASSSHFYPYNEQF
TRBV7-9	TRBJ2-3	ASSLVRTSGGGDTQY
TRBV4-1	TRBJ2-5	ASSPPRGSPAQY
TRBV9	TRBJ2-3	ASSFRTSGGADTQY
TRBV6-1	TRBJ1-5	ASSELGAMNQPQH
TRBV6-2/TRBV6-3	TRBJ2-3	ASSSPRLAGVGTDTQY
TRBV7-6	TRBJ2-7	ASSLVDRGGHEQY
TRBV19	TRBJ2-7	ASSIGPAGTYEQY
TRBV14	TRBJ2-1	ASSRGGDEQF
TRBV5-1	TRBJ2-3	ASSLEGASSTDTQY
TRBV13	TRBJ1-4	ASRFRGADEKLF
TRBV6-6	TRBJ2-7	ASSARTGFYEQY
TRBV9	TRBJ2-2	ASSVGGANTGELF
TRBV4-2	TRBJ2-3	ASSQVGTSADTQY
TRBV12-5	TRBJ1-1	ASALVRRDWMNTEAF